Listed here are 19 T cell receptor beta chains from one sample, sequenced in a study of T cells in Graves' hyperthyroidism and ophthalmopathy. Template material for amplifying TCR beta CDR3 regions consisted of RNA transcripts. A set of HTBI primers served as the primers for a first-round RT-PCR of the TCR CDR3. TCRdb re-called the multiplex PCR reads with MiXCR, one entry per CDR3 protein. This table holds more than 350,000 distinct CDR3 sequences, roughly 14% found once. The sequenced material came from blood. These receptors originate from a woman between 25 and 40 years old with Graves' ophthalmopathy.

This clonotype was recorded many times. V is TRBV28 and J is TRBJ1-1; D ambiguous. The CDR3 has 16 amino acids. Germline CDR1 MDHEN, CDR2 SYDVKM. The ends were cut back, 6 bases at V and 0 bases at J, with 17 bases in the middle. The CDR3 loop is CASSLGPGRLNTEAFF. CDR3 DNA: TGTGCCAGCAGCCTCGGCCCCGGACGTTTGAACACTGAAGCTTTCTTT.

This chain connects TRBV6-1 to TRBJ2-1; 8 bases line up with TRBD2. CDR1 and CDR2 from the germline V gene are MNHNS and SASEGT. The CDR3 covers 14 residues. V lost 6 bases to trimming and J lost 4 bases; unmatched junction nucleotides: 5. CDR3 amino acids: CASRTGGPYNEQFF. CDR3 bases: TGTGCCAGCAGGACGGGGGGGCCTTACAATGAGCAGTTCTTC.

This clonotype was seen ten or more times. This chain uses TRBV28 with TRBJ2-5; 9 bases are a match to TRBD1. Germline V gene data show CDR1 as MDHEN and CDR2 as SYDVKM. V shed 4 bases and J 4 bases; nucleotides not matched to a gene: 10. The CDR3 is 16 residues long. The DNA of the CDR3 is TGTGCCAGCAGTTCGACCGGGACAGGGTGGGGAGAGACCCAGTACTTC. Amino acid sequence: CASSSTGTGWGETQYF.

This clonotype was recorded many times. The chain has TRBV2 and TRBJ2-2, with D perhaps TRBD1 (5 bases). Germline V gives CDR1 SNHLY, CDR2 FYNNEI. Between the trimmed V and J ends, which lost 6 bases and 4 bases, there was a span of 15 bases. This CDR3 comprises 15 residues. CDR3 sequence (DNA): TGTGCCAGCAGGGTACAGGCAACCAGCACCGGGGAGCTGTTTTTT. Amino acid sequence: CASRVQATSTGELFF.

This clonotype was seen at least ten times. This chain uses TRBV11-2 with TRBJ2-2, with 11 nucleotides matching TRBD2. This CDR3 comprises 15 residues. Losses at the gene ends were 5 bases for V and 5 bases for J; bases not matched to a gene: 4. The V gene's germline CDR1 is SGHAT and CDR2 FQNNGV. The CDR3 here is CASSLGLAGTGELFF. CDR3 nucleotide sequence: TGTGCCAGCAGCCTCGGACTAGCGGGTACCGGGGAGCTGTTTTTT.

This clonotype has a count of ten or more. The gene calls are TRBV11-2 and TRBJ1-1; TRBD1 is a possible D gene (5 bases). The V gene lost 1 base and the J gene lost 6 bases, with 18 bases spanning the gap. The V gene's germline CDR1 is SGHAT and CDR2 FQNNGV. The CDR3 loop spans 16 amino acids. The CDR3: CASSLGAAGLFPEAFF. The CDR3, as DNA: TGTGCCAGCAGCTTAGGGGCGGCAGGGTTATTCCCTGAAGCTTTCTTT.

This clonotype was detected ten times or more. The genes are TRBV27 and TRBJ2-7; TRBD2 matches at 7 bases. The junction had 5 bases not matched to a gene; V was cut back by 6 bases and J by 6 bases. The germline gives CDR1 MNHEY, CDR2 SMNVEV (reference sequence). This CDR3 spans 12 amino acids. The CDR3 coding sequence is TGTGCCAGCAGCACCGCGGGGGTCGAGCAGTACTTC. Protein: CASSTAGVEQYF.

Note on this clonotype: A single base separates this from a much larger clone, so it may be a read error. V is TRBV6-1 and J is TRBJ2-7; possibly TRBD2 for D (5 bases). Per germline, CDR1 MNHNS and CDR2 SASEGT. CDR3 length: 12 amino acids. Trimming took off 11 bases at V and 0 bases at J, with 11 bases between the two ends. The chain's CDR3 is CAVGRDSYEQYF. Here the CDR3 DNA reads TGTGCCGTTGGACGGGACTCCTACGAGCAGTACTTC.

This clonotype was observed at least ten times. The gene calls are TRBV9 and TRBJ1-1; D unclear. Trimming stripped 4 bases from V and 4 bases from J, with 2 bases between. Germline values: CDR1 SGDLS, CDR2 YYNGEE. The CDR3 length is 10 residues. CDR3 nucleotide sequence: TGTGCCAGCAGCCCCACTGAAGCTTTCTTT. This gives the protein CASSPTEAFF.

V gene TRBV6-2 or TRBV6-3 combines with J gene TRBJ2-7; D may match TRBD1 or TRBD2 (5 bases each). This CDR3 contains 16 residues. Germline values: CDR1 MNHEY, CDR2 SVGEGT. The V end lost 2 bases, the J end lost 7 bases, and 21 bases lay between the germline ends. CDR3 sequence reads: CASSYMQGPRLGEQYF. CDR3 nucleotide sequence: TGTGCCAGCAGTTACATGCAGGGACCTCGTTTAGGGGAGCAGTACTTC.

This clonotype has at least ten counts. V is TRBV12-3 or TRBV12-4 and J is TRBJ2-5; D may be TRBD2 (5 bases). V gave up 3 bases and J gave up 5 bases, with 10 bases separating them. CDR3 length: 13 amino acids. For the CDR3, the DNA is TGTGCCAGCAGTTTTGAGGGTGTTGAGACCCAGTACTTC. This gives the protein CASSFEGVETQYF.

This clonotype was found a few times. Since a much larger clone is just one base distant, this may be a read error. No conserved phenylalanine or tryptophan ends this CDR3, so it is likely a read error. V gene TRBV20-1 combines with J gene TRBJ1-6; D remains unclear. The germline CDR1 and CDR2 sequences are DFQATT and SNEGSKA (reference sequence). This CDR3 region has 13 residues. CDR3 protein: CSASGSYNSPLHV. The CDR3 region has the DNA TGCAGCGCTAGCGGCTCCTATAATTCACCCCTCCACGTT.

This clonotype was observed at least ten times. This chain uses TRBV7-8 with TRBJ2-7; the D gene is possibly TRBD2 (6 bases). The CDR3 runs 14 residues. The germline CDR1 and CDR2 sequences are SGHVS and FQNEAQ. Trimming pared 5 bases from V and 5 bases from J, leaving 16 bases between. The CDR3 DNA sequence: TGTGCCAGCAGCCCCGGAGTACGGGGGAACGAGCAGTACTTC. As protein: CASSPGVRGNEQYF.

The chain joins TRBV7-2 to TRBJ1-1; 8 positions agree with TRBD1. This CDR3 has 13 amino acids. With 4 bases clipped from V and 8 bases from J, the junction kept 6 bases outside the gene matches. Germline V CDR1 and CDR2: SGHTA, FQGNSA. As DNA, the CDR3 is TGTGCCAGCAGCTCATCGACAGGGGTCGAAGCTTTCTTT. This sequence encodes CASSSSTGVEAFF.

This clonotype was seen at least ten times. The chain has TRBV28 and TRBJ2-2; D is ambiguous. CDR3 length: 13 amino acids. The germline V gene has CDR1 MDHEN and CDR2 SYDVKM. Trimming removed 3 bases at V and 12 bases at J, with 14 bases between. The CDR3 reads CASSFLFMQKLFF. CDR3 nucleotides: TGTGCCAGCAGTTTTCTATTTATGCAGAAGCTGTTTTTT.

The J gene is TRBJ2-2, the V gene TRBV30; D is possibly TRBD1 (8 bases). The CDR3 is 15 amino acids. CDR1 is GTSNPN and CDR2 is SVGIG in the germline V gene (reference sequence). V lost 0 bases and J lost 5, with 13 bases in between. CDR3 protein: CAWSVDRGGTGELFF. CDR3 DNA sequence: TGTGCCTGGAGTGTAGACAGGGGAGGGACCGGGGAGCTGTTTTTT.

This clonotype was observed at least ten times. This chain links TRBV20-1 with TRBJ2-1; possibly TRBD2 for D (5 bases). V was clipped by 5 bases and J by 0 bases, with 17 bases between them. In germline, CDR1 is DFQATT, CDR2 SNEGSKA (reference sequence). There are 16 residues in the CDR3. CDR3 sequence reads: CSAGPSGDSSYNEQFF. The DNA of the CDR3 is TGCAGTGCTGGACCCAGCGGAGATTCCTCCTACAATGAGCAGTTCTTC.

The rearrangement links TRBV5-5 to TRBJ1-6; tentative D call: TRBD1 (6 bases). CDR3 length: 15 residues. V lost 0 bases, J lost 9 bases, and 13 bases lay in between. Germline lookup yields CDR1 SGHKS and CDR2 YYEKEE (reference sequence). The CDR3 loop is CASSLAGDRGSPLHF. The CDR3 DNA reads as TGTGCCAGCAGCTTGGCAGGGGACCGAGGTTCACCCCTCCACTTT. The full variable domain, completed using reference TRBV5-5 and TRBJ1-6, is DAGVTQSPTHLIKTRGQQVTLRCSPISGHKSVSWYQQVLGQGPQFIFQYYEKEERGRGNFPDRFSARQFPNYSSELNVNALLLGDSALYLCASSLAGDRGSPLHFGNGTRLTVT.

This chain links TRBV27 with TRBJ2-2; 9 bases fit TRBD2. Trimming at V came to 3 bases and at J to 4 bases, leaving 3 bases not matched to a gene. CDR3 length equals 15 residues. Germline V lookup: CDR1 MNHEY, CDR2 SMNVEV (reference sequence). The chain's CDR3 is CASSFGGGVTGELFF. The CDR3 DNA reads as TGTGCCAGCAGTTTTGGCGGGGGGGTCACCGGGGAGCTGTTTTTT.